Sequencing of this T cell receptor beta chain was carried out in a study of CXCR3-negative and CXCR3-positive naive CD8 T cells. Preparation of TRB cDNA libraries relied on 5' RACE carrying UMI labels. From its re-call of the 5' RACE reads, TCRdb lists each CDR3 protein once, without DNA. Its table lists around 63,000 distinct CDR3 sequences. Germline CDR1 reads ENHRY; CDR2 reads SYGVKD. The CDR3 is 16 amino acids. Study conclusions and caveats: Fresh PBMCs were used in most assays, and CXCR3 expression partially decreased after cryopreservation. High diversity, comparable across both naive subsets, contrasted with much lower diversity in memory CD8+ cells. Both naive subsets, CXCR3-negative and CXCR3-positive, displayed similar TRBV-TRBJ usage, unlike memory cells. CXCR3-positive naive cells carried more hydrophobic TRB CDR3s than CXCR3-negative naive cells did.

With respect to this clonotype: Its antigen is unknown.

Naive CD8+ T cells showed a CD45RO-CCR7+CD27+CD95- phenotype. Sequenced sample: naive CXCR3+ CD8+ T cells from blood. As to subset: CD45RO-CCR7+CD27+CD95- naive CD8+ T cells expressing CXCR3 (TNR3+). The receptor was isolated from a human donor in good health. Some clones in this sample may be carry-over from other donors' samples. This chain links TRBV10-3 with TRBJ2-7; TCRdb's D call, TRBD2, is unchecked because there is no DNA. The CDR3 here is CAISERLSSGAGEQYF.